The sequence of this T cell receptor (beta chain) was determined in a study of OX40 agonist ivuxolimab in advanced cancers. As for the study more broadly: Ivuxolimab was an agonistic, fully human IgG2 monoclonal antibody directed against OX40 (CD134), a costimulatory receptor. Intravenous ivuxolimab was administered to patients every 2 weeks at six dose levels: 0.01, 0.1, 0.3, 1.5, 3 and 10 mg/kg. Of the approximately 54 dose-escalation patients, hepatocellular carcinoma was present in 19, melanoma in around 15, renal cell carcinoma in 9 and head and neck cancer in 9. In the dose-escalation cohort, roughly four fifths of patients were male, and the mean age was approximately 55 years, with a range of about 23 to 90. Patients were allowed to have had prior anti-PD-1, anti-PD-L1 or anti-CTLA-4 therapy, and approximately 40% of the dose-escalation patients had been treated with checkpoint inhibitors. Partial responses were achieved by three dose-escalation patients, of whom one had hepatocellular carcinoma and two had cutaneous melanoma. Peripheral TCRbeta sequencing aimed to test whether ivuxolimab altered TCR sequence diversity and caused clonal T-cell expansion. The monotherapy dose-escalation portion (N of about 49 patients) of the phase I ivuxolimab trial is reported in the paper. Study-wide findings and limitations: Low levels of normalized T-cell clonal expansion were also seen in some patients who did not respond. On average, CD8+ T cells showed more expanded clones than CD4+ T cells after ivuxolimab. In the 0.1-3.0 mg/kg groups, partial responders had among the lowest normalized peripheral clonal expansion, particularly in CD8+ T cells. Clonal expansion of both CD4+ and CD8+ blood T cells was observed from baseline to week 6 at doses 0.1 to 3.0 mg/kg. The antigen specificity of the clonally expanded peripheral T cells was not determined.

As regards this clone: What this receptor recognizes is not known. There are no base qualities to consult, and no much larger clone falls within one base.

For sequencing of the TCRbeta CDR3 region, genomic DNA was extracted from the sorted cells. TCRbeta CDR3 regions were sequenced using the immunoSEQ Assay. This immuneACCESS table, as held by TCRdb, lists in-frame sequences with V and J called but not all clones. Of the missing ones, under half trace to an unresolved V gene in checked studies; the others have no known cause. The sample contains about 130,000 clones, less than 95% of them found a single time. The ten largest clones take up 0.7% to 0.85% of the sample. The germline V gene (reference sequence) yields SGHNT for CDR1 and YYREEE for CDR2. Reading from cysteine to phenylalanine, the CDR3 counts 13 amino acids. CDR3 DNA only is kept here, 39 bases in frame from base 1. V is reduced by 0 bases and J by 4 bases, leaving a spacing of 7 bases between them. The trial excluded patients who had a history of autoimmune disease or were on systemic immunosuppression. Peripheral blood for TCR sequencing was collected from all dose cohorts at baseline, on cycle 4 day 1, and on cycle 7 day 1. Samples came from an open-label, multicenter, first-in-human phase I dose-escalation trial of ivuxolimab. Adults with locally advanced or metastatic melanoma, renal cell carcinoma, hepatocellular carcinoma or head and neck squamous cell carcinoma were enrolled in the trial. Before TCR sequencing, CD4+ T cells and CD8+ T cells from peripheral blood were sorted into separate populations.

The sequence derives from an adult with an advanced solid tumor such as melanoma, head and neck, liver or kidney cancer. The sequencing here drew on CD4+ or CD8+ T cells sorted from blood, taken in a trial of the OX40 agonist ivuxolimab. Recombination linked TRBV5-4 to TRBJ1-2, with no confidently assigned D gene. The CDR3 sequence is CASSLGGSYGYTF. The DNA sequence is given as TGTGCCAGCAGCTTGGGAGGCAGCTATGGCTACACCTTC.